A single sample is the source of the 30 T cell receptor beta chains below, sequenced in a study of cytomegalovirus exposure and HLA in healthy donors. In the PCR, 60 Vbeta and 13 Jbeta primers were used. Data came from immunoSEQ multiplex PCR; TCRdb stores just in-frame clones and leaves some out. The table lists 130,000 or so clones, with 2% in the top ten. Sequencing was carried out using PBMCs. These receptors all come from a woman aged 60-75 years in good health and CMV-seronegative.

The chain combines TRBV11-2 with TRBJ2-3; a weak D match, TRBD1 (5 bases). Between the trimmed V and J ends, which lost 2 bases and 0 bases, there was a span of 9 bases. CDR3 length: 15 amino acids. Germline lookup yields CDR1 SGHAT and CDR2 FQNNGV. Here the CDR3 DNA reads TGTGCCAGCAGCTTAAGGGGTGGGAGCACAGATACGCAGTATTTT. It encodes CASSLRGGSTDTQYF. Drawing the rest from reference TRBV11-2 and TRBJ2-3, the complete variable domain is EAGVAQSPRYKIIEKRQSVAFWCNPISGHATLYWYQQILGQGPKLLIQFQNNGVVDDSQLPKDRFSAERLKGVDSTLKIQPAKLEDSAVYLCASSLRGGSTDTQYFGPGTRLTVL.

V is TRBV2 and J is TRBJ2-3; D uncertain. CDR3 length equals 15 residues. The V gene lost 7 bases and the J gene lost 2 bases, with 16 bases spanning the gap. Looked up from germline, CDR1 is SNHLY and CDR2 is FYNNEI. Written as DNA, the CDR3 is TGTGCCAGCATCATCCGGGTCAACTTCACAGATACGCAGTATTTT. Its protein is CASIIRVNFTDTQYF.

This chain connects TRBV29-1 to TRBJ1-5; D is undetermined. CDR1 is SQVTM, CDR2 ANQGSEA, per germline. V was clipped by 7 bases and J by 7 bases, with 17 bases between them. The CDR3 is 13 amino acids. The CDR3 DNA is TGCAGCGCCCAAGACAAAGGAGGACAGCCCCAGCATTTT. As protein: CSAQDKGGQPQHF.

The chain carries TRBV7-8 and TRBJ1-3; D is unclear. CDR1 is SGHVS, CDR2 FQNEAQ, per germline. The CDR3 has 15 amino acids. Trimming left V 2 bases short and J 2 bases short, with 10 bases between. The CDR3 bases are TGTGCCAGCAGCTTAATCAGTGGGCCTGGAAACACCATATATTTT. Translated, it gives CASSLISGPGNTIYF.

This sequence joins TRBV5-5 and TRBJ1-4; D is unclear. V was pared by 5 bases and J by 8 bases, with 19 bases between. The CDR3 is made up of 15 amino acids. Germline loops: CDR1 SGHKS, CDR2 YYEKEE (reference sequence). The CDR3 reads CASRPDWGYGEKLFF. The CDR3 DNA reads TGTGCCAGCAGACCGGACTGGGGTTATGGCGAAAAACTGTTTTTT.

This chain connects TRBV10-1 to TRBJ1-5; the D is unclear. V lost 0 bases and J lost 0, with 9 bases in between. Germline loops: CDR1 WNHNN, CDR2 SYGVQD (reference sequence). The CDR3 sequence is 16 residues long. The CDR3 spells CASSESSGLSNQPQHF. The CDR3 coding sequence is TGCGCCAGCAGTGAGTCTTCTGGGCTTAGCAATCAGCCCCAGCATTTT.

The gene calls are TRBV10-2 and TRBJ1-1; 9 bases match TRBD1. The germline CDR1 and CDR2 sequences are WSHSY and SAAADI. The trim removed 8 bases at V and 4 bases at J, leaving 14 bases unmatched. CDR3 length: 16 amino acids. In nucleotides, the CDR3 is TGCGCCAGCGGGGACAACTCCGGGACAGGGCTCACTGAAGCTTTCTTT. It translates to CASGDNSGTGLTEAFF.

J is TRBJ2-7 and V is TRBV10-3; the D gene is possibly TRBD1 (6 bases). The CDR3 runs to 12 residues. Germline lookup yields CDR1 ENHRY and CDR2 SYGVKD. Trimming left V 5 bases short and J 3 bases short, with 8 bases between. The CDR3 protein is CAISQQGYEQYF. For the CDR3, the DNA is TGTGCCATCAGTCAACAGGGCTACGAGCAGTACTTC.

The V gene is TRBV4-2, the J gene TRBJ2-7; D unresolved. V dropped 0 bases and J dropped 0 bases, with 9 bases sitting between them. The germline gives CDR1 LGHNA, CDR2 YNFKEQ. CDR3 length: 15 residues. DNA for the CDR3: TGTGCCAGCAGCCAAGATAGTGGGCCCTCCTACGAGCAGTACTTC. Amino acid sequence: CASSQDSGPSYEQYF.

CDR3: CASSLEGGILHTEAFF. As DNA, the CDR3 is TGTGCCAGCAGCTTGGAGGGGGGGATCCTACACACTGAAGCTTTCTTT. The chain couples TRBV5-6 to TRBJ1-1; maybe TRBD1 (6 bases). Germline V CDR1 and CDR2: SGHDT, YYEEEE. This CDR3 is 16 amino acids long. With 0 bases removed from V and 3 bases from J, the gap between germline ends came to 15 bases.

On this clone itself: The same CDR3 arises from other DNA sequences in this sample as well. The genes are TRBV27 and TRBJ1-5; D may be TRBD1 (5 bases). Germline CDR1 reads MNHEY; CDR2 reads SMNVEV (reference sequence). The CDR3 length is 14 residues. V was clipped by 2 bases and J by 7 bases, with 12 bases between them. The CDR3, as DNA: TGTGCCAGCAGTTTAGAGGGCCGGGGGCAGCCCCAGCATTTT. Translating it yields CASSLEGRGQPQHF.

The V call is TRBV28, the J call TRBJ2-6; TRBD1 matches 8 bases. The germline V gene encodes CDR1 MDHEN and CDR2 SYDVKM. The junction had 10 bases not matched to a gene; V was cut back by 6 bases and J by 0 bases. The CDR3 covers 18 residues. CDR3: CASSRWTGLNSGANVLTF. For the CDR3, the DNA is TGTGCCAGCAGCCGATGGACAGGGCTCAACTCTGGGGCCAACGTCCTGACTTTC.

V and J are TRBV30 and TRBJ2-7; D ambiguous. The CDR3 spans 12 residues. The V gene's germline CDR1 is GTSNPN and CDR2 SVGIG (reference sequence). Trimming shortened V by 2 bases and J by 2 bases, and 7 bases separated the two germline ends. The CDR3 sequence: CAWSRQAYEQYF. The CDR3 DNA reads TGTGCCTGGAGTCGCCAGGCCTACGAGCAGTACTTC.

This chain links TRBV6-5 with TRBJ2-2; TRBD1 matches 7 bases. This CDR3 comprises 13 residues. V lost 5 bases to trimming and J lost 7 bases; unmatched junction nucleotides: 4. CDR1 is MNHEY, CDR2 SVGAGI, per germline. The CDR3 protein is CASSTRDSGELFF. CDR3 coding DNA: TGTGCCAGCAGTACCCGGGACAGCGGGGAGCTGTTTTTT.

The chain has TRBV6-4 and TRBJ1-3, with D unresolved. V was trimmed by 10 bases and J by 5 bases, leaving 6 bases between them. CDR1 and CDR2 from the germline V gene are MRHNA and SNTAGT. This CDR3 has 10 residues. CDR3 nucleotides: TGTGCCAACACACGAAACACCATATATTTT. As protein: CANTRNTIYF.

This chain connects TRBV4-2 to TRBJ2-7; the match to TRBD2 covers 12 bases. The CDR3 covers 14 residues. The V and J ends lost 4 bases and 6 bases, in that order; junction bases with no gene match: 4. CDR1 is LGHNA and CDR2 is YNFKEQ in the germline V gene. The CDR3 loop reads CASSLTSGSSEQYF. The DNA for the CDR3 is TGTGCCAGCAGCCTGACTAGCGGGAGCTCCGAGCAGTACTTC.

The rearrangement joins TRBV30 to TRBJ2-5, with 9 positions matching TRBD2. The junction had 11 bases not matched to a gene; V was cut back by 2 bases and J by 4 bases. The CDR3 consists of 16 residues. Germline V gives CDR1 GTSNPN, CDR2 SVGIG (reference sequence). CDR3 DNA: TGTGCCTGGAGTACAGCGGGAGGCCGGGGTAGAGAGACCCAGTACTTC. Encoded protein: CAWSTAGGRGRETQYF.

The gene calls are TRBV27 and TRBJ2-1; D unclear. V lost 0 bases to trimming and J lost 10 bases, with 7 bases between them. Germline V lookup: CDR1 MNHEY, CDR2 SMNVEV (reference sequence). The CDR3 has 12 residues. The CDR3 nucleotides are TGTGCCAGCAGTTTATCCGGGTGGGAGCAGTTCTTC. It codes for CASSLSGWEQFF.

The chain joins TRBV10-3 to TRBJ1-6; D call uncertain. The CDR3 consists of 12 residues. The V end was cut by 2 bases, the J end by 7 bases, with 3 bases between. Germline loops: CDR1 ENHRY, CDR2 SYGVKD. The CDR3 loop is CAISELNSPLHF. The CDR3 region has the DNA TGTGCCATCAGTGAGCTCAATTCACCCCTCCACTTT.

This chain connects TRBV7-9 to TRBJ1-1; 7 bases fit TRBD1. V trimming: 5 bases; J trimming: 1 base; junction bases outside the gene matches: 10. The length of the CDR3 is 16 residues. CDR1 is SEHNR, CDR2 FQNEAQ, per germline (reference sequence). CDR3 in DNA: TGTGCCAGCAGCCCTAGGGGGCAGGGTACGAACACTGAAGCTTTCTTT. It codes for CASSPRGQGTNTEAFF.

The V and J genes are TRBV28 and TRBJ1-3; TRBD1 matches at 7 bases. With V trimmed by 4 bases and J by 4 bases, 13 bases remained unmatched. The length of the CDR3 is 17 residues. Germline V CDR1 and CDR2: MDHEN, SYDVKM. CDR3 coding DNA: TGTGCCAGCAGTTCCCCCGGACAGGCGGTGAACGGAAACACCATATATTTT. This gives the protein CASSSPGQAVNGNTIYF.

The chain recombines TRBV10-3 with TRBJ2-6; a weak D match, TRBD1 (5 bases). This CDR3 has 16 amino acids. Germline-derived CDR1 and CDR2 are ENHRY and SYGVKD. The V end was cut by 3 bases, the J end by 4 bases, with 13 bases between. The CDR3 bases are TGTGCCATCAGTGACAGGGTTGCTCTGGGGGCCAACGTCCTGACTTTC. This sequence encodes CAISDRVALGANVLTF.

V usage is TRBV19 and J usage is TRBJ2-7; D gene unclear. Per the germline V gene, CDR1 is LNHDA and CDR2 is SQIVND (reference sequence). CDR3 length: 13 residues. Trimming pared 6 bases from V and 1 base from J, leaving 10 bases between. As DNA, the CDR3 is TGTGCCAGTAGAGAGACTGGATCCTACGAGCAGTACTTC. It is translated as CASRETGSYEQYF.

The V and J genes are TRBV7-9 and TRBJ2-5; perhaps TRBD2 as D (5 bases). The DNA end lines up better with TRBJ2-7; the J call may be wrong. This CDR3 has 13 amino acids. Germline V gene lookup returns CDR1 SEHNR and CDR2 FQNEAQ (reference sequence). This CDR3 reads CASSQSGTYEQYF. Here the CDR3 DNA reads TGTGCCAGCAGCCAAAGCGGTACCTACGAGCAGTACTTC.

The chain couples TRBV4-1 to TRBJ2-5; tentative D call: TRBD2 (5 bases). The germline CDR1 and CDR2 sequences are MGHRA and YSYEKL. The ends were cut back, 4 bases at V and 2 bases at J, with 8 bases in the middle. This CDR3 has 13 residues. Here the CDR3 DNA reads TGCGCCAGCAGCCGGCTAGCTCAAGAGACCCAGTACTTC. Translation gives CASSRLAQETQYF.

The V and J genes are TRBV27 and TRBJ1-2; 11 bases map to TRBD1. V dropped 3 bases and J dropped 4; count of bases not matched to a gene: 1. CDR3 length: 14 amino acids. Germline CDR1 MNHEY, CDR2 SMNVEV (reference sequence). The CDR3 region has the DNA TGTGCCAGCAGTTTGGGACAGGGGGTCTATGGCTACACCTTC. This translates into CASSLGQGVYGYTF.

The rearrangement uses TRBV7-9 and TRBJ2-2, with TRBD2 as a possible D gene (5 bases). Germline loops: CDR1 SEHNR, CDR2 FQNEAQ (reference sequence). Between the trimmed V and J ends, which lost 4 bases and 7 bases, there was a span of 16 bases. CDR3 length: 15 residues. The CDR3: CASSSNYKRDGELFF. CDR3 in DNA: TGTGCCAGCAGCTCTAACTACAAACGGGACGGGGAGCTGTTTTTT.

The V call is TRBV2, the J call TRBJ2-7, with 10 bases aligning to TRBD2. CDR3 size: 19 residues. Per germline, CDR1 SNHLY and CDR2 FYNNEI. V dropped 6 bases and J dropped 4; count of bases not matched to a gene: 21. The CDR3 bases are TGTGCCAGCAGAGAACCGGGACTAGCGATTCCTATCCTAGGGTACGAGCAGTACTTC. Protein product: CASREPGLAIPILGYEQYF.

The chain employs TRBV10-1 and TRBJ2-1; D is unresolved. Trimming removed 7 bases from V and 7 bases from J, with 14 bases in between. This CDR3 spans 13 amino acids. Germline V gene sequence: CDR1 WNHNN, CDR2 SYGVQD (reference sequence). The CDR3 is CASTPRGRNEQFF. In nucleotides, the CDR3 is TGCGCCAGCACCCCGCGCGGTCGGAATGAGCAGTTCTTC.

This chain connects TRBV11-3 to TRBJ2-1; 13 bases are a match to TRBD2. The V gene end was trimmed by 2 bases and the J gene end by 6 bases; junction bases not matched to a gene: 7. The germline gives CDR1 SGHNT, CDR2 YENEEA. This CDR3 spans 17 amino acids. As DNA, the CDR3 is TGTGCCAGCAGCTTAAGGGGTGGGACTAGCGGGGTCAATGAGCAGTTCTTC. It is translated as CASSLRGGTSGVNEQFF.